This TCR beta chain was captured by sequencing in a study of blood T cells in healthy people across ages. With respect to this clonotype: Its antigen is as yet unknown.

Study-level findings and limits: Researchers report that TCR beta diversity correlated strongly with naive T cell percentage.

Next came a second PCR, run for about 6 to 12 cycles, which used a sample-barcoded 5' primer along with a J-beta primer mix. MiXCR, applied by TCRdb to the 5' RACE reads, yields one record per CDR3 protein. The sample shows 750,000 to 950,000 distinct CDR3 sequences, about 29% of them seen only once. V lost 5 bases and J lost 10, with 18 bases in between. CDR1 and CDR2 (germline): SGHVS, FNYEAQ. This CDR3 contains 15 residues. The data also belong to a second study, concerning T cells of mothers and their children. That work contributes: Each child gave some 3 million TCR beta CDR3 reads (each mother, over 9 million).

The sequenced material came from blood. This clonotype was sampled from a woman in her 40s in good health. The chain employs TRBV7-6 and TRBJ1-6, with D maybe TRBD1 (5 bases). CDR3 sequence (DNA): TGTGCCAGCAGCCGCGGCCAGGGTTCATACTCACCCCTCCACTTT. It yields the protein CASSRGQGSYSPLHF.